This T cell receptor beta chain was recorded in a study of cytomegalovirus exposure and HLA in healthy donors. Study-level points and caveats: A further, later analysis showed that HLA-associated TCR beta chains (compared with equally common others) were more clonally expanded.

The PCR had 60 Vbeta and 13 Jbeta primers. Assay used: immunoSEQ multiplex PCR; TCRdb lists only in-frame clones, some missing. The sample shows around 150,000 clones, about 72% of them seen only once. Comments on this clone: Antigen specificity is unknown.

Though probably carrying unrecorded immune exposures, donors were nominally healthy at sampling. The CDR3 has 13 amino acids. V dropped 10 bases and J dropped 2; count of bases not matched to a gene: 7. In germline, CDR1 is MDHEN, CDR2 SYDVKM. This chain joins TRBV28 and TRBJ2-5; 7 nucleotides align to TRBD1. The source material was PBMCs. This clonotype was sampled from a man between 60 and 75 years old in good health and CMV-seronegative. The CDR3 DNA reads TGTGCCACTACCGGGACAGTACAAGAGACCCAGTACTTC. It translates to CATTGTVQETQYF.